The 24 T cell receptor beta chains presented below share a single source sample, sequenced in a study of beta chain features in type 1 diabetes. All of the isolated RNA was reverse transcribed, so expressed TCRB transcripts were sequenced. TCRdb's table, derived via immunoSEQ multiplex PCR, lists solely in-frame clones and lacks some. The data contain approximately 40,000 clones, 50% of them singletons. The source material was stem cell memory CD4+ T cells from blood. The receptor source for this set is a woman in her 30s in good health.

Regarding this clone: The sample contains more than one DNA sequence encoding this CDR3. DNA for the CDR3: TGTGCCAGCAGCTTTGGGCAGAGCACAGATACGCAGTATTTT. Protein: CASSFGQSTDTQYF. The J gene is TRBJ2-3, the V gene TRBV7-3; D remains unclear. Germline V gives CDR1 SGHTA, CDR2 FQGTGA. With 3 bases removed from V and 0 bases from J, the gap between germline ends came to 7 bases. The CDR3 runs 14 residues.

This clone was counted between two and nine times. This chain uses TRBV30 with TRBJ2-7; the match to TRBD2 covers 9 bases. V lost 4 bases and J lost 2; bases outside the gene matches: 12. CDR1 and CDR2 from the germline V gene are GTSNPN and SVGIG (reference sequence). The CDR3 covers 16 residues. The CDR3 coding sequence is TGTGCCTGGAATGGGGCCGATATAGCGGGGGCCTACGAGCAGTACTTC. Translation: CAWNGADIAGAYEQYF.

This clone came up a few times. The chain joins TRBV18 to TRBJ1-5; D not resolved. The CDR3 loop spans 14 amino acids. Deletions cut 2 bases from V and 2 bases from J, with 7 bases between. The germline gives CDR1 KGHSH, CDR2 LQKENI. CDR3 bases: TGTGCCAGCTCACCAAGTCCGGGCAATCAGCCCCAGCATTTT. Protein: CASSPSPGNQPQHF.

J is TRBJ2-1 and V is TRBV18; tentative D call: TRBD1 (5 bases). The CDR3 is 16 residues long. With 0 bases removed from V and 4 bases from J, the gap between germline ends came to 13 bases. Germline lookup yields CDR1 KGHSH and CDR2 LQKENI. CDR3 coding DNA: TGTGCCAGCTCACCACCGAAGGGGATGGGGTACAATGAGCAGTTCTTC. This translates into CASSPPKGMGYNEQFF.

Written as DNA, the CDR3 is TGTGCCAGCAGAACAGGGCGCCAAGAGACCCAGTACTTC. This sequence encodes CASRTGRQETQYF. The chain uses TRBV28 and TRBJ2-5; tentatively, D is TRBD1 (6 bases). This CDR3 region has 13 residues. Germline V gene data show CDR1 as MDHEN and CDR2 as SYDVKM. Between the trimmed V and J ends, which lost 6 bases and 1 base, there was a span of 9 bases. Complete variable domain (other parts from reference TRBV28 and TRBJ2-5): DVKVTQSSRYLVKRTGEKVFLECVQDMDHENMFWYRQDPGLGLRLIYFSYDVKMKEKGDIPEGYSVSREKKERFSLILESASTNQTSMYLCASRTGRQETQYFGPGTRLLVL.

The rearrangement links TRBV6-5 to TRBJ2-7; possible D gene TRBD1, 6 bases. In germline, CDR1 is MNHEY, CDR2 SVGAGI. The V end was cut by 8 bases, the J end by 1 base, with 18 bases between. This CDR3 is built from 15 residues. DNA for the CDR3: TGTGCCAGCCATCAGGGGCCCCGTCCTTCCTACGAGCAGTACTTC. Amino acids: CASHQGPRPSYEQYF.

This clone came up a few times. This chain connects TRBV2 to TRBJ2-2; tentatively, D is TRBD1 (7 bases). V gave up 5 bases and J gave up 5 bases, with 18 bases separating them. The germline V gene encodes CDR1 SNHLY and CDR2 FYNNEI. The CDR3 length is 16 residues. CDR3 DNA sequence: TGTGCCAGCAGTTTACAGGGGAACGGGGGTACCGGGGAGCTGTTTTTT. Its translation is CASSLQGNGGTGELFF.

CDR3 in DNA: TGTGCCAGCTCGCTCTACCGGGACGGAGGACTAGCGGGGTACACCGGGGAGCTGTTTTTT. Protein sequence: CASSLYRDGGLAGYTGELFF. The J gene is TRBJ2-2, the V gene TRBV5-4; 12 bases line up with TRBD2. CDR1 is SGHNT, CDR2 YYREEE, per germline (reference sequence). V trimming: 7 bases; J trimming: 3 bases; junction bases outside the gene matches: 19. The CDR3 is made up of 20 amino acids.

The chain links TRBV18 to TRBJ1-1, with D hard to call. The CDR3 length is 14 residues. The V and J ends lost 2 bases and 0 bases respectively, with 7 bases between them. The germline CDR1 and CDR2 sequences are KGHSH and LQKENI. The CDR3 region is CASSPEEVNTEAFF. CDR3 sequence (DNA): TGTGCCAGCTCACCAGAGGAGGTGAACACTGAAGCTTTCTTT.

The chain's CDR3 is CASKVGRTDTQYF. The DNA of the CDR3 is TGCGCCAGCAAGGTGGGGAGGACAGATACGCAGTATTTT. V is TRBV5-1 and J is TRBJ2-3, with a tentative D call TRBD2 (6 bases). The CDR3 covers 13 residues. Germline CDR1 reads SGHRS; CDR2 reads YFSETQ. V lost 6 bases to trimming and J lost 3 bases, with 11 bases between them.

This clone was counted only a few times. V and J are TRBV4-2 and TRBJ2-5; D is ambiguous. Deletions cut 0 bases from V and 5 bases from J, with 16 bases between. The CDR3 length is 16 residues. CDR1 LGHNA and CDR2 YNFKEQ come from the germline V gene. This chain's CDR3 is CASSQDADVKWETQYF. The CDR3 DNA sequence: TGTGCCAGCAGCCAAGACGCAGATGTAAAGTGGGAGACCCAGTACTTC.

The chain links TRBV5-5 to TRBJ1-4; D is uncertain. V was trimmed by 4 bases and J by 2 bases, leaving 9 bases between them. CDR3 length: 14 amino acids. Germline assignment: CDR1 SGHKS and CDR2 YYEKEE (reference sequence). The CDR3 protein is CASSLVGTNEKLFF. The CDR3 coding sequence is TGTGCCAGCAGCCTGGTCGGGACTAATGAAAAACTGTTTTTT.

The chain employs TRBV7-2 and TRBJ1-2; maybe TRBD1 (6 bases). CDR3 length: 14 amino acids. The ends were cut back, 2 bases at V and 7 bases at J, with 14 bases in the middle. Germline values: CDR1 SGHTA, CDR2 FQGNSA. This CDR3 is CASSLYEGGGGYTF. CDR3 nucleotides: TGTGCCAGCAGCTTATATGAGGGAGGGGGTGGCTACACCTTC.

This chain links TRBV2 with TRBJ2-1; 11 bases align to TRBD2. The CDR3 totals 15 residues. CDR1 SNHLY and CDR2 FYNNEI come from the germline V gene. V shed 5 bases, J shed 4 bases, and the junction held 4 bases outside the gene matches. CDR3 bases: TGTGCCAGCAGTCCCGTAGCGGGAGGGTACAATGAGCAGTTCTTC. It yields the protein CASSPVAGGYNEQFF. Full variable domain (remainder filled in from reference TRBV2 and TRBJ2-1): EPEVTQTPSHQVTQMGQEVILRCVPISNHLYFYWYRQILGQKVEFLVSFYNNEISEKSEIFDDQFSVERPDGSNFTLKIRSTKLEDSAMYFCASSPVAGGYNEQFFGPGTRLTVL.

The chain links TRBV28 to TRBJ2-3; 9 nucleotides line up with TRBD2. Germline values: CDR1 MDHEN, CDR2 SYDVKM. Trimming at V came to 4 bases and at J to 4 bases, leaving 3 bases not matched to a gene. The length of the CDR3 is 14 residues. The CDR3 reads CASSSSGIADTQYF. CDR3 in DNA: TGTGCCAGCAGTTCTAGCGGGATCGCAGATACGCAGTATTTT.

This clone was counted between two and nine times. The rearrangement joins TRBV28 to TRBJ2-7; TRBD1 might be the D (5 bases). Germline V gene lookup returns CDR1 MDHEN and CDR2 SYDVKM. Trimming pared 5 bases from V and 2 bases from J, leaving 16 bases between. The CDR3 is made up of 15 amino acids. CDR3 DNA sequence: TGTGCCAGCAGTACCCCTTGGGGCGGAACCTACGAGCAGTACTTC. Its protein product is CASSTPWGGTYEQYF.

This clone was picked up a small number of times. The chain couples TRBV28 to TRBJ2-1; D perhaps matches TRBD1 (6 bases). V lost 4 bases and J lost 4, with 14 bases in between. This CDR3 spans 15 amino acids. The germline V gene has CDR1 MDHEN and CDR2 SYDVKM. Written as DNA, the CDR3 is TGTGCCAGCAGTTATCCGGGACAAACATACAATGAGCAGTTCTTC. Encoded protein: CASSYPGQTYNEQFF.

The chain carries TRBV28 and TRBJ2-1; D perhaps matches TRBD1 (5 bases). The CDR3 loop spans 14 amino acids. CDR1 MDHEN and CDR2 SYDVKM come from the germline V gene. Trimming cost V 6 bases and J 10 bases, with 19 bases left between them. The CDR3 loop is CASRNTRVLAEQFF. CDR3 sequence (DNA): TGTGCCAGCAGAAACACCAGGGTTCTTGCCGAGCAGTTCTTC.

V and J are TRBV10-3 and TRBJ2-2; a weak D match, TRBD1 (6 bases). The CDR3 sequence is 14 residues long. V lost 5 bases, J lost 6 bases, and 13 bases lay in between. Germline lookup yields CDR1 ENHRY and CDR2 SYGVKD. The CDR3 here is CAISRTESAGELFF. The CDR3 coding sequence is TGTGCCATCAGTCGGACAGAAAGCGCCGGGGAGCTGTTTTTT.

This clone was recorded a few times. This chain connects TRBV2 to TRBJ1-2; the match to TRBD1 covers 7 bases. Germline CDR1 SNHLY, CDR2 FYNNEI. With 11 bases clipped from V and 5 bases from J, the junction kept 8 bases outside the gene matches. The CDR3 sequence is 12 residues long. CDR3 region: CAGDSRVYGYTF. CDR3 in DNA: TGTGCCGGGGACAGTCGGGTGTATGGCTACACCTTC.

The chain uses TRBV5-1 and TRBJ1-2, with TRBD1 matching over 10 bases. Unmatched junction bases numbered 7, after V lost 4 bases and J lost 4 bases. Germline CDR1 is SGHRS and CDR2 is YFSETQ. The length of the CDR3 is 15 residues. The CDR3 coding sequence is TGCGCCAGCAGCACGGCCGGGACAGGGGTCTATGGCTACACCTTC. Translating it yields CASSTAGTGVYGYTF.

The CDR3 DNA follows: TGTGCCTGGAGTCTTGCACAAGAGGGCACCGGGGAGCTGTTTTTT. This sequence encodes CAWSLAQEGTGELFF. This sequence joins TRBV30 and TRBJ2-2, with a tentative D call TRBD2 (5 bases). V was cut by 2 bases and J by 4 bases, with 14 bases left in between. Germline V lookup: CDR1 GTSNPN, CDR2 SVGIG (reference sequence). The CDR3 totals 15 residues. The entire variable domain, with the rest obtained from reference TRBV30 and TRBJ2-2, is as follows: SQTIHQWPATLVQPVGSPLSLECTVEGTSNPNLYWYRQAAGRGLQLLFYSVGIGQISSEVPQNLSASRPQDRQFILSSKKLLLSDSGFYLCAWSLAQEGTGELFFGEGSRLTVL.

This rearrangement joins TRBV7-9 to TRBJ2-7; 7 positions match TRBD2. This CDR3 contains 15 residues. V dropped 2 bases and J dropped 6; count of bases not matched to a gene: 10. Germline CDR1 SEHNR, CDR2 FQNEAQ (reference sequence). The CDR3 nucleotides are TGTGCCAGCAGCTTAAGGTCTAGCGGATTCTTCGAGCAGTACTTC. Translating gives CASSLRSSGFFEQYF. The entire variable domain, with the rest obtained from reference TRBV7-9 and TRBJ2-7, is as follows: DTGVSQNPRHKITKRGQNVTFRCDPISEHNRLYWYRQTLGQGPEFLTYFQNEAQLEKSRLLSDRFSAERPKGSFSTLEIQRTEQGDSAMYLCASSLRSSGFFEQYFGPGTRLTVT.

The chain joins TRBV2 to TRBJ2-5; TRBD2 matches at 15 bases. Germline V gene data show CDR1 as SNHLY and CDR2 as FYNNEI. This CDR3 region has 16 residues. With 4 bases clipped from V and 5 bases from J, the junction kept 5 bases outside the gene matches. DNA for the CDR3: TGTGCCAGCAGTGGGGGACTAGCGGGAGGCGGGGAGACCCAGTACTTC. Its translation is CASSGGLAGGGETQYF.